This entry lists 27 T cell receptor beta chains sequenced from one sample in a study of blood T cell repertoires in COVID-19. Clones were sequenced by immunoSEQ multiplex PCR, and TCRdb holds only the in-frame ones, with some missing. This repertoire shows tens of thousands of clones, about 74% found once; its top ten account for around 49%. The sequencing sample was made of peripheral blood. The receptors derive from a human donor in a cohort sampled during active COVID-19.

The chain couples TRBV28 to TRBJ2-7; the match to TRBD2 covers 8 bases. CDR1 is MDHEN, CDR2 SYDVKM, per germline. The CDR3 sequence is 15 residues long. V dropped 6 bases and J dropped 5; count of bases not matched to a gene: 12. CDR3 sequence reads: CASSSVGREADEQYF. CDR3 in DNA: TGTGCCAGCAGCTCCGTCGGGAGGGAAGCAGACGAGCAGTACTTC.

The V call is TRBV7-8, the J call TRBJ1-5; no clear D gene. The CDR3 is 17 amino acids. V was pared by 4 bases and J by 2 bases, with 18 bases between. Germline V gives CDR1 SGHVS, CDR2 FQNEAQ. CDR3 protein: CASSSSRGNWGNQPQHF. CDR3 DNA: TGTGCCAGCAGCTCCTCGCGGGGTAACTGGGGCAATCAGCCCCAGCATTTT.

The CDR3 loop is CASSTFLGSGDTQYF. In nucleotides, the CDR3 is TGTGCCAGCAGCACCTTCCTTGGTTCAGGAGATACGCAGTATTTT. The rearrangement links TRBV13 to TRBJ2-3, with D uncertain. Trimming shortened V by 5 bases and J by 5 bases, and 17 bases separated the two germline ends. CDR1 and CDR2 from the germline V gene are PRHDT and FYEKMQ (reference sequence). The CDR3 sequence is 15 residues long.

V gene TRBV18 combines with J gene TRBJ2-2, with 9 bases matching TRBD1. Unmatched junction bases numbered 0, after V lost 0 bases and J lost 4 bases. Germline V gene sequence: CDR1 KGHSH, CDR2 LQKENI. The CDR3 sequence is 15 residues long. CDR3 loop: CASSPPGQGTGELFF. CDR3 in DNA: TGTGCCAGCTCACCACCGGGACAGGGCACCGGGGAGCTGTTTTTT.

CDR3 in amino acids: CASSTRGTQYF. CDR3 in DNA: TGTGCCAGTAGTACCCGGGGGACCCAGTACTTC. The V and J genes are TRBV19 and TRBJ2-5; D is possibly TRBD2 (5 bases). Trimming removed 4 bases from V and 7 bases from J, with 7 bases in between. The germline CDR1 and CDR2 sequences are LNHDA and SQIVND (reference sequence). This CDR3 has 11 residues.

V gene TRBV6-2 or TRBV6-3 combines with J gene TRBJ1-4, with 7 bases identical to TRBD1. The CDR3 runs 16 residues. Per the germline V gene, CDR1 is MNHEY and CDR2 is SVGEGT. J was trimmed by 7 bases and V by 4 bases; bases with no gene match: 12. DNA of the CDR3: TGTGCCAGCAGTTCATACAGGACAGGACGACTTGAAAAACTGTTTTTT. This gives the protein CASSSYRTGRLEKLFF.

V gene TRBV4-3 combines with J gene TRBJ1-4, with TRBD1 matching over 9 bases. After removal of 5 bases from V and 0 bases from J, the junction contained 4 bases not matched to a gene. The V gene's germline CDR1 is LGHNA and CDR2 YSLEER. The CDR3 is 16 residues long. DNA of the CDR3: TGCGCCAGCAGCAAGACAGGGGGTGCAACTAATGAAAAACTGTTTTTT. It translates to CASSKTGGATNEKLFF.

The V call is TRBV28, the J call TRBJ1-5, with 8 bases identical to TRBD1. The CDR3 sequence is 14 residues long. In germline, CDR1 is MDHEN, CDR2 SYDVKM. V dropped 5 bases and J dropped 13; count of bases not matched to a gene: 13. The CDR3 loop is CASSPSGGWRTQHF. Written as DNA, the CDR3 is TGTGCCAGCAGTCCATCAGGGGGCTGGCGCACACAGCATTTT.

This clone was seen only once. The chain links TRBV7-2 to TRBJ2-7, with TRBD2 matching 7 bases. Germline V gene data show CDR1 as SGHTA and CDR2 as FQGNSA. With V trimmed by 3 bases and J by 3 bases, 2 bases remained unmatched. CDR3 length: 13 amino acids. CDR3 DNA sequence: TGTGCCAGCAGCTTCGGGGGGAACTACGAGCAGTACTTC. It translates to CASSFGGNYEQYF.

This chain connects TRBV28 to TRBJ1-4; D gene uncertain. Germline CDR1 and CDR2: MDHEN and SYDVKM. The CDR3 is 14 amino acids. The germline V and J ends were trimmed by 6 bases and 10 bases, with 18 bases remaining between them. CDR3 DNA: TGTGCCAGCAGGCAAGGCGCGGAGGTGGGAAAACTGTTTTTT. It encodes CASRQGAEVGKLFF.

CDR3 region: CASSLGAGGTEAFF. CDR3 nucleotide sequence: TGCGCCAGCAGCTTGGGGGCAGGGGGCACTGAAGCTTTCTTT. This chain links TRBV5-1 with TRBJ1-1; 7 bases agree with TRBD1. Looked up from germline, CDR1 is SGHRS and CDR2 is YFSETQ. CDR3 length: 14 amino acids. V lost 0 bases and J lost 4; bases outside the gene matches: 3.

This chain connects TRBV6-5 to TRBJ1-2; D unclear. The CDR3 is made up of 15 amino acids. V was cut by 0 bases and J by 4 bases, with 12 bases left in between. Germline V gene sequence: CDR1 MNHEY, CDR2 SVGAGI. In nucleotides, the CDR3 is TGTGCCAGCAGTTACTCGATGTCGCGTTTCTATGGCTACACCTTC. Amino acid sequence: CASSYSMSRFYGYTF.

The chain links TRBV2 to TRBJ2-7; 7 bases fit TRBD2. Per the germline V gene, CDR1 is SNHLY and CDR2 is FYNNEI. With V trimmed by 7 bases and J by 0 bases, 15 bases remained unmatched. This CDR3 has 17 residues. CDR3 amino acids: CASKGRVAGKSSYEQYF. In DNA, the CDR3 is TGTGCCAGCAAAGGGAGGGTAGCGGGTAAAAGCTCCTACGAGCAGTACTTC.

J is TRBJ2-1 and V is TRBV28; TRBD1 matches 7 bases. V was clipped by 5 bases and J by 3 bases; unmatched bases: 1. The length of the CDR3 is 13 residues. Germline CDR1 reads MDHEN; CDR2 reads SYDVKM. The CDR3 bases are TGTGCCAGCAGTGACAGGGACTACAATGAGCAGTTCTTC. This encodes CASSDRDYNEQFF.

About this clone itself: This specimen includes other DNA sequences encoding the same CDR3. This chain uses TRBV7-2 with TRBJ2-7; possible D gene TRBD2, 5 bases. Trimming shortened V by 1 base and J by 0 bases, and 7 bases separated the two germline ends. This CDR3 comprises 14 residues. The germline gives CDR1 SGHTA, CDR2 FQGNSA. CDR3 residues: CASSLERDSYEQYF. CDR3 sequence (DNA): TGTGCCAGCAGCTTAGAACGGGACTCCTACGAGCAGTACTTC. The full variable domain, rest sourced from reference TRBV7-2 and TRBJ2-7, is GAGVSQSPSNKVTEKGKDVELRCDPISGHTALYWYRQSLGQGLEFLIYFQGNSAPDKSGLPSDRFSAERTGGSVSTLTIQRTQQEDSAVYLCASSLERDSYEQYFGPGTRLTVT.

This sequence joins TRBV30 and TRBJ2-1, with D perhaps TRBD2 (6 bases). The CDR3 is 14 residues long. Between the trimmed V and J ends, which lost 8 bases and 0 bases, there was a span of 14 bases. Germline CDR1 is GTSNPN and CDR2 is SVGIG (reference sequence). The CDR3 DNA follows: TGTGCCGGGACGGAGGGGAGCTCCTACAATGAGCAGTTCTTC. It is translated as CAGTEGSSYNEQFF.

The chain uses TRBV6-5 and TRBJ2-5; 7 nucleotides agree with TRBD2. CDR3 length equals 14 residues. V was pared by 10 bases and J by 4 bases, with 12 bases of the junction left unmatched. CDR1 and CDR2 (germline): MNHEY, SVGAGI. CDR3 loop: CAIQGLVSRETQYF. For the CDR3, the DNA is TGTGCCATCCAAGGACTAGTAAGTCGAGAGACCCAGTACTTC.

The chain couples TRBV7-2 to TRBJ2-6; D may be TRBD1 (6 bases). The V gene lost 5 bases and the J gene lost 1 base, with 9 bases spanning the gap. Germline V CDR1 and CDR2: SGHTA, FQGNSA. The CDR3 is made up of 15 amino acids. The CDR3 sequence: CASSPQGSGANVLTF. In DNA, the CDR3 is TGTGCCAGCAGCCCCCAGGGGTCTGGGGCCAACGTCCTGACTTTC.

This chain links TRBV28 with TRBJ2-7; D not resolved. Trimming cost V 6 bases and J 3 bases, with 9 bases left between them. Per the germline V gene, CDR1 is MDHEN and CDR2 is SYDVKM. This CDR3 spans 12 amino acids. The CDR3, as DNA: TGTGCCAGCAGCGTAACTGTCTACGAGCAGTACTTC. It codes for CASSVTVYEQYF. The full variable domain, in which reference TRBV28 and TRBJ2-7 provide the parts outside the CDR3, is DVKVTQSSRYLVKRTGEKVFLECVQDMDHENMFWYRQDPGLGLRLIYFSYDVKMKEKGDIPEGYSVSREKKERFSLILESASTNQTSMYLCASSVTVYEQYFGPGTRLTVT.

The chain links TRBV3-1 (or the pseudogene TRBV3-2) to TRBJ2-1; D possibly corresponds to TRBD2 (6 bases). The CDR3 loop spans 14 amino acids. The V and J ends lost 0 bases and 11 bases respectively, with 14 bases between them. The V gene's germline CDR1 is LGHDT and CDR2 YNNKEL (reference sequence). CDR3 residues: CASSQDSMAGKQFF. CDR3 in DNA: TGTGCCAGCAGCCAAGATTCGATGGCGGGGAAGCAGTTCTTC.

The CDR3 here is CASSPGSGSYEQYF. CDR3 DNA sequence: TGTGCCAGCAGCCCCGGCAGCGGGAGCTACGAGCAGTACTTC. The chain carries TRBV11-3 and TRBJ2-7, with 8 positions matching TRBD2. This CDR3 comprises 14 residues. Trimming took 5 bases from V and 3 from J; bases not matched to a gene: 6. Germline V CDR1 and CDR2: SGHNT, YENEEA.

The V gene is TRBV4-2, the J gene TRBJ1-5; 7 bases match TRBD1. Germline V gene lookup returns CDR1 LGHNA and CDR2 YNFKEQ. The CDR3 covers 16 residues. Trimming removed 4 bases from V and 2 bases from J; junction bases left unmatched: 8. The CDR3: CASSLETGNGNQPQHF. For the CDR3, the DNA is TGTGCCAGCAGCCTAGAGACAGGGAATGGCAATCAGCCCCAGCATTTT.

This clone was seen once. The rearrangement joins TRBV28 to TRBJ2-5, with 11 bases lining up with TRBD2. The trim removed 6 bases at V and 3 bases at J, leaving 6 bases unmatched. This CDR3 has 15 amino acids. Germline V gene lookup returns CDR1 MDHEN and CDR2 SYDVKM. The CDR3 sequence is CASSLAGGLEETQYF. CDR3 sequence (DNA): TGTGCCAGCAGCTTAGCGGGAGGGCTCGAAGAGACCCAGTACTTC.

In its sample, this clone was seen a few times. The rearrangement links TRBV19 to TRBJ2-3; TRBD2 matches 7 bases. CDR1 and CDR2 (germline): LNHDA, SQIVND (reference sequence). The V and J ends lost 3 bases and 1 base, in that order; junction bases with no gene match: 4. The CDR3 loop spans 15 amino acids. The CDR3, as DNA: TGTGCCAGTAGTATTATGAGCGGGGGCACAGATACGCAGTATTTT. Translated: CASSIMSGGTDTQYF. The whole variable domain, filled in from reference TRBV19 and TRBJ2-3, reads DGGITQSPKYLFRKEGQNVTLSCEQNLNHDAMYWYRQDPGQGLRLIYYSQIVNDFQKGDIAEGYSVSREKKESFPLTVTSAQKNPTAFYLCASSIMSGGTDTQYFGPGTRLTVL.

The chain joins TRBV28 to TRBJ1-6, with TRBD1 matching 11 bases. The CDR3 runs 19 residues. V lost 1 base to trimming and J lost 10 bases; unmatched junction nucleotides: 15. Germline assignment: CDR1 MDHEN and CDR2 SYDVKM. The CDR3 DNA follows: TGTGCCAGCAGTTTATTCTCGTCCGGGAGGACAGGGGGCGGGTCACCCCTCCACTTT. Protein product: CASSLFSSGRTGGGSPLHF.

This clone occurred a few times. CDR3 region: CASSSSSGATYNEQFF. As DNA, the CDR3 is TGTGCCAGCAGCTCTTCTAGCGGGGCTACCTACAATGAGCAGTTCTTC. The chain carries TRBV7-2 and TRBJ2-1; 9 bases map to TRBD2. V lost 4 bases and J lost 2; bases outside the gene matches: 6. CDR3 length: 16 amino acids. Germline lookup yields CDR1 SGHTA and CDR2 FQGNSA.

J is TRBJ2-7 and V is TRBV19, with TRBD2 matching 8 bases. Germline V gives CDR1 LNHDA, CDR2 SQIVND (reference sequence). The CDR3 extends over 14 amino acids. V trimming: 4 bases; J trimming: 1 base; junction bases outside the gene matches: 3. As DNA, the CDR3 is TGTGCCAGTAGTAAAGTAGCGGGGTCCTACGAGCAGTACTTC. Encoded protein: CASSKVAGSYEQYF.